This is a list of T cell receptor beta chains from one sample in a study of T cell responses to AZD1222 COVID-19 vaccine. Measured with immunoSEQ multiplex PCR; TCRdb has only the in-frame clones, and not every one. Seen here are roughly 140,000 clones, around 90% observed once, and the top ten hold 2.5% to 3%. The sequencing used peripheral blood, collected on day 0 of MenACWY control vaccination. These receptors were taken from an adult in good health. Each CDR3 is given with its conserved first and last residue. D genes are given only for firm matches. Some rows have no size entry. The others give once, few or many, or a class for an expanded clone.

CASSVESGGGTGELFF TGTGCCAGCAGCGTAGAAAGCGGGGGTGGAACCGGGGAGCTGTTTTTT TRBJ2-2 TRBV9 TRBD2 NA
CASSEQGYQPQHF TGTGCCAGTTCAGAACAGGGATATCAGCCCCAGCATTTT TRBJ1-5 TRBV12-3/TRBV12-4 NA once
CASSFHRVRTGELFF TGTGCCAGCAGCTTTCACAGGGTCAGGACCGGGGAGCTGTTTTTT TRBJ2-2 TRBV7-8 NA NA
CASSEGPAGGYTF TGTGCCAGCAGTGAAGGCCCCGCGGGTGGCTACACCTTC TRBJ1-2 TRBV6-1 NA once
CASSINPRGQISGANVLTF TGTGCCAGTAGTATAAATCCCAGGGGTCAAATCTCTGGGGCCAACGTCCTGACTTTC TRBJ2-6 TRBV19 NA NA
CASSRDRGGTEAFF TGTGCCAGCAGTCGGGACAGGGGAGGCACTGAAGCTTTCTTT TRBJ1-1 TRBV6-5 TRBD1 NA
CASSLAGRDYGYTF TGTGCCAGCAGCTTAGCGGGCAGAGACTATGGCTACACCTTC TRBJ1-2 TRBV7-9 NA NA
CASKGQGAVGYTF TGTGCCAGCAAAGGACAGGGGGCCGTTGGCTACACCTTC TRBJ1-2 TRBV12-3/TRBV12-4 TRBD1 NA
CASRKRGGIYGYTF TGTGCCAGCAGAAAGCGAGGGGGCATCTATGGCTACACCTTC TRBJ1-2 TRBV27 TRBD1 NA
CASSVSRWGSLYTDTQYF TGTGCCAGCAGCGTTTCTCGTTGGGGGTCGCTATACACAGATACGCAGTATTTT TRBJ2-3 TRBV9 NA NA
CASSEAEDRMNTEAFF TGTGCCAGCAGTGAAGCGGAGGACAGGATGAACACTGAAGCTTTCTTT TRBJ1-1 TRBV2 TRBD1 NA
CASSSDRVSNQPQHF TGCGCCAGCAGCTCCGACAGGGTTAGCAATCAGCCCCAGCATTTT TRBJ1-5 TRBV5-1 TRBD1 NA
CSAHRDPNYGYTF TGCAGCGCCCACAGGGACCCTAACTATGGCTACACCTTC TRBJ1-2 TRBV29-1 NA NA
CAWTYNYGYTF TGTGCCTGGACCTATAACTATGGCTACACCTTC TRBJ1-2 TRBV30 NA NA
CASSPRGGLEEKLFF TGTGCCAGCAGCCCACGGGGGGGGCTGGAAGAAAAACTGTTTTTT TRBJ1-4 TRBV7-9 NA NA
CASSEGLAGSYEQYF TGTGCCAGCAGTGAGGGACTAGCGGGTTCCTACGAGCAGTACTTC TRBJ2-7 TRBV28 TRBD2 NA
CASSSSLDGSSYEQYF TGTGCCAGCAGCTCGTCCTTGGACGGGAGCTCCTACGAGCAGTACTTC TRBJ2-7 TRBV7-2 NA once
CASSHARDRGETQYF TGTGCCAGCAGCCACGCCCGGGACCGGGGAGAGACCCAGTACTTC TRBJ2-5 TRBV6-5 NA NA
CASSYTGAAAFF TGTGCCAGCAGTTACACAGGGGCGGCGGCTTTCTTT TRBJ1-1 TRBV6-5 TRBD1 NA
CASSPRGLAGVETQYF TGTGCCAGCAGCCCCCGCGGACTAGCGGGAGTAGAGACCCAGTACTTC TRBJ2-5 TRBV11-2 TRBD2 NA
CAVSERGWQPQHF TGTGCCGTTAGCGAGAGGGGGTGGCAGCCCCAGCATTTT TRBJ1-5 TRBV6-5 NA NA
CASSYPGRDEQFF TGTGCCAGCAGCTACCCGGGTAGGGATGAGCAGTTCTTC TRBJ2-1 TRBV11-3 NA NA
CASSFDTGELFF TGTGCCAGCAGTTTCGACACCGGGGAGCTGTTTTTT TRBJ2-2 TRBV12-3/TRBV12-4 NA NA